A selection of T cell receptor beta chains follows, all from one sample in a study of cytomegalovirus exposure and HLA in healthy donors. Libraries were prepared by immunoSEQ multiplex PCR; TCRdb keeps only in-frame clonotypes and omits some of them. The listing records tens of thousands of clones. Sequencing was performed on PBMCs. These receptors were collected from a male donor in good health and CMV-seronegative. Both conserved end residues are part of each CDR3. A D gene is named only where the DNA matches it firmly.

len	d_gene	v_gene	j_gene	CDR3nt	CDR3aa
14	TRBD1	TRBV6-5	TRBJ2-7	TGTGCCAGCAGACCCGGGACAGGGGGTTACGAGCAGTACTTC	CASRPGTGGYEQYF
15	.	TRBV7-8	TRBJ1-5	TGTGCCAGCAGCTCTGGGGAGTATAGCAATCAGCCCCAGCATTTT	CASSSGEYSNQPQHF
15	TRBD1	TRBV9	TRBJ1-4	TGTGCCAGCAGCGTAGAGGGACAGTTTAGCGAAAAACTGTTTTTT	CASSVEGQFSEKLFF
15	TRBD1	TRBV7-9	TRBJ2-2	TGTGCCACCCACCCCGGGACAGGGGGCTTTGGAGAGCTGTTTTTT	CATHPGTGGFGELFF
15	.	TRBV15	TRBJ2-7	TGTGCCACCAGCCCCCGGGACACACGCTCCTACGAGCAGTACTTC	CATSPRDTRSYEQYF
15	TRBD1	TRBV5-6	TRBJ1-1	TGTGCCAGCAGCCCCCCCGGGACAGGGTACACTGAAGCTTTCTTT	CASSPPGTGYTEAFF
14	TRBD1	TRBV6-1	TRBJ2-1	TGTGCCAGCAGCGCTAGGACAGGCCACAATGAGCAGTTCTTC	CASSARTGHNEQFF
16	.	TRBV7-2	TRBJ2-7	TGTGCCAGCAGCCGGTATGAAGTTCCTCGAGGATACGAGCAGTACTTC	CASSRYEVPRGYEQYF
13	.	TRBV10-3	TRBJ1-2	TGTGCCATCAGTGACGGCGGCTACTATGGCTACACCTTC	CAISDGGYYGYTF
17	TRBD2	TRBV4-2	TRBJ2-3	TGTGCCAGCAGCCAGGACTTACTAGCGGGGGGCGGGGATACGCAGTATTTT	CASSQDLLAGGGDTQYF
18	TRBD2	TRBV28	TRBJ2-5	TGTGCCAGCAGTTTATCCCCGGGGTTGGGGGGGATCCAAGAGACCCAGTACTTC	CASSLSPGLGGIQETQYF
20	TRBD2	TRBV11-2	TRBJ2-2	TGTGCCAGCAGCTTAGAACTAGCGGGAGGAGGAAGGGGGAACACCGGGGAGCTGTTTTTT	CASSLELAGGGRGNTGELFF
15	.	TRBV9	TRBJ2-1	TGTGCCAGCAGCCCCCGCGCGGGCAGAGAGAATGAGCAGTTCTTC	CASSPRAGRENEQFF
16	TRBD1	TRBV6-5	TRBJ1-1	TGTGCCAGCAGTTACTCGCGGCCGGGACAGGGGGCTCGCGCTTTCTTT	CASSYSRPGQGARAFF
14	TRBD1	TRBV19	TRBJ2-1	TGTGCCAGTAAACCAGGGACAGCCTTTTGGGAGCAGTTCTTC	CASKPGTAFWEQFF
12	.	TRBV28	TRBJ1-2	TGTGCCAGCACCAGGGAAAGAGAGGGCTACACCTTC	CASTREREGYTF
17	.	TRBV25-1	TRBJ2-1	TGTGCCAGCAGTCCCCTGGAAGGGGAAAGGGGGTATCATGAGCAGTTCTTC	CASSPLEGERGYHEQFF
16	TRBD2	TRBV4-3	TRBJ2-7	TGCGCCAGCAGCCCAGGACTAGCGGGGGACGCCTACGAGCAGTACTTC	CASSPGLAGDAYEQYF
18	TRBD2	TRBV5-1	TRBJ2-2	TGCGCCAGCAGCTCCAGACTAGCGGGGGGGCAGAACACCGGGGAGCTGTTTTTT	CASSSRLAGGQNTGELFF
15	.	TRBV7-2	TRBJ1-6	TGTGCCAGCAGCTTAGTTCGGGGATCAAATTCACCCCTCCACTTT	CASSLVRGSNSPLHF
14	TRBD2	TRBV4-3	TRBJ2-1	TGCGCCAGCAGCCTACAGCGGGAGAGCAATGAGCAGTTCTTC	CASSLQRESNEQFF
11	.	TRBV7-2	TRBJ2-7	TGTGCCAGCAGCTTAGACTCCGAGCAGTACTTC	CASSLDSEQYF
13	.	TRBV5-6	TRBJ2-2	TGTGCCAGCGGAATCCGGGGGACCGGGGAGCTGTTTTTT	CASGIRGTGELFF
13	.	TRBV28	TRBJ2-7	TGTGCCAGCAGTGGGTGGGCTTCCTACGAGCAGTACTTC	CASSGWASYEQYF
14	.	TRBV5-6	TRBJ1-2	TGTGCCAGCAGCTTTGGGCAGGTCGACTATGGCTACACCTTC	CASSFGQVDYGYTF
15	TRBD2	TRBV4-1	TRBJ2-7	TGCGCCAGCAGCCCGACTAGCGGGGGAGCCTACGAGCAGTACTTC	CASSPTSGGAYEQYF
15	.	TRBV4-3	TRBJ2-1	TGCGCCAGCAGCCAAGAAACGGGGTATCGCGGTGAGCAGTTCTTC	CASSQETGYRGEQFF
14	.	TRBV5-8	TRBJ1-1	TGTGCCAACACCCAGACAGGTTCACACACTGAAGCTTTCTTT	CANTQTGSHTEAFF
14	.	TRBV9	TRBJ2-7	TGTGCCAGCAGCGTAGGAAGGGGTGCAGGCGAGCAGTACTTC	CASSVGRGAGEQYF
14	.	TRBV28	TRBJ1-5	TGTGCCAGCAGCCCCCGGGGGGCCTTTGGGCCCCAGCATTTT	CASSPRGAFGPQHF
15	.	TRBV5-6	TRBJ2-7	TGTGCCAGCAGCTTGGGAGCGCAGCTCTCCTACGAGCAGTACTTC	CASSLGAQLSYEQYF
14	TRBD1	TRBV7-3	TRBJ2-2	TGTGCCAGCAGCCATGACAGGGGCACCGGGGAGCTGTTTTTT	CASSHDRGTGELFF
17	.	TRBV11-2	TRBJ1-1	TGTGCCAGCAGCTTAAGGCCCGGGGGGTCCTTGAACACTGAAGATTTCTTT	CASSLRPGGSLNTEDFF
14	TRBD2	TRBV11-2	TRBJ2-7	TGTGCCAGCAGCATAGCGGGGAACGCCTACGAGCAGTACTTC	CASSIAGNAYEQYF
11	.	TRBV28	TRBJ2-7	TGTGCCAGCAGTACCGAGTACGAGCAGTACTTC	CASSTEYEQYF
14	.	TRBV30	TRBJ1-1	TGTGCCTGGAGCTGGGGACACCCAAACACTGAAGCTTTCTTT	CAWSWGHPNTEAFF
16	.	TRBV18	TRBJ2-1	TGTGCCAGCTCACCACGGGAGTCTAGCTCCTACAATGAGCAGTTCTTC	CASSPRESSSYNEQFF
15	.	TRBV7-9	TRBJ1-3	TGTGCCAGCAGCTTAAATACGAGGTCTGGAAACACCATATATTTT	CASSLNTRSGNTIYF
13	TRBD1	TRBV5-1	TRBJ1-1	TGCGCCAGCAGACCACAGGGGGACACTGAAGCTTTCTTT	CASRPQGDTEAFF